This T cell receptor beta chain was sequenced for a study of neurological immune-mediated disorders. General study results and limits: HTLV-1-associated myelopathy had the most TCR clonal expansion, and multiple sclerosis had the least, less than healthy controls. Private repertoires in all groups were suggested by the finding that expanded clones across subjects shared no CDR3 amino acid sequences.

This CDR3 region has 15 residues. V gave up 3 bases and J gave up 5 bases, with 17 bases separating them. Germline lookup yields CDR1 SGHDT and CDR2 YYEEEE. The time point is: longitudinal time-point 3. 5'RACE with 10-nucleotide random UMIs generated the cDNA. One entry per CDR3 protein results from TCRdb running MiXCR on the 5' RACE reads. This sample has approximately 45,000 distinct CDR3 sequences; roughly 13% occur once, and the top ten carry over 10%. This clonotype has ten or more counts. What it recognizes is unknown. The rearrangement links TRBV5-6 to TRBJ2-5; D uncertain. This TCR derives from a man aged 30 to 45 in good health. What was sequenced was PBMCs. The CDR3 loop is CASSSGLAGQETQYF. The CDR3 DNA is TGTGCCAGCAGCTCCGGTTTGGCAGGTCAGGAGACCCAGTACTTC.